The rows below give T cell receptor beta chains drawn from one sample of a study of T cell repertoires in cytomegalovirus infection. TCRdb reanalysed the reads using MiXCR and keeps one entry per CDR3 protein. The sample has 200,000 to 300,000 distinct CDR3 sequences, approximately 9% seen once. The sequenced material came from PBMCs. The receptors were gathered from a human donor in good health (CMV status not recorded). Some clones in this sample may be carry-over from other donors' samples. The CDR3 runs from the conserved cysteine through the conserved F or W. D genes are given only for firm matches. The size of a clone is reported for some rows only, either as once, few or many, or as a class for expanded clones.

d_call,j_call,clone_size,v_call,cdr3_nt,cdr3_aa
.,TRBJ1-5,many,TRBV6-1,TGTGCCAGCAGTTCGTGGGCCGGCGATCAGCCCCAGCATTTT,CASSSWAGDQPQHF
TRBD1,TRBJ1-2,many,TRBV7-9,TGTGCCAGCAGCACTTGGAGGACAGGGCTGGGGGGCACCTTC,CASSTWRTGLGGTF
TRBD2,TRBJ2-3,.,TRBV20-1,TGCAGTGCGCAACTAGCGGGGGGCCGGGATACGCAGTATTTT,CSAQLAGGRDTQYF
.,TRBJ1-1,.,TRBV19,TGTGCCACTACGGGGGGTTTCGTGAACACTGAAGCTTTCTTT,CATTGGFVNTEAFF
TRBD1,TRBJ1-1,many,TRBV12-3/TRBV12-4,TGTGCCAGCACCATGGACAGGGTTAGAGTTGAAGCTTTCTTT,CASTMDRVRVEAFF
.,TRBJ1-1,few,TRBV29-1,TGCAGCGTTGTGTTGATCACTGAAGCTTTCTTT,CSVVLITEAFF
.,TRBJ2-5,.,TRBV5-1,TGCGCCAGCAGCTTCGGCCGGCTAGACATACAAGAGACCCAGTACTTC,CASSFGRLDIQETQYF
TRBD1,TRBJ2-5,many,TRBV27,TGTGCCAGCAGCCGAACAGGGGGCTTGAAGACCCAGTACTTC,CASSRTGGLKTQYF
TRBD1,TRBJ1-4,many,TRBV7-2,TGTGCCAGCAGCGGGGACAGCCGGAATGAAAAACTGTTTTTT,CASSGDSRNEKLFF
TRBD1,TRBJ2-2,few,TRBV11-2,TGTGCCAGCAGCTTACAGGGGGCAATGACCGGGGAGCTGTTTTTT,CASSLQGAMTGELFF
.,TRBJ1-5,.,TRBV6-1,TGTGCCAGCAGTGAGCGGGAGACCCAGCATTTT,CASSERETQHF
.,TRBJ2-5,many,TRBV6-2/TRBV6-3,TGTGCCAGCAGTTACGGGGGATTTGGAGAAGAGACCCAGTACTTC,CASSYGGFGEETQYF
TRBD1,TRBJ1-4,many,TRBV25-1,TGTGCCAGCAGATCCGATCGGGGTGGCGACAGGGGGGAGAGAAGCGGAGAGAAGGGAGAAAAACTGTTTTTT,CASRSDRGGDRGERSGEKGEKLFF
.,TRBJ1-2,many,TRBV7-2,TGTGCCAGCACCATAACCGGAAGGGGTGGAGGTGGCTACACCTTC,CASTITGRGGGGYTF
TRBD2,TRBJ2-1,many,TRBV7-3,TGTGCCAGCACCCCTGCGGGGACTAGCGGGGTTGGTGAGCAGTTCTTC,CASTPAGTSGVGEQFF
TRBD1,TRBJ2-1,many,TRBV27,TGTGCCAGCTCCCCGGGACAGGCGTACAATGAGCAGTTCTTC,CASSPGQAYNEQFF
TRBD2,TRBJ2-3,many,TRBV6-6,TGTGCCAGCAGTTACGATTCGGCGGGGGGGGATACGCAGTATTTT,CASSYDSAGGDTQYF
TRBD1,TRBJ2-7,many,TRBV12-3/TRBV12-4,TGTGCCAGCAGTTTCAAGGGGGCGGAATCCGAGCAGTACTTC,CASSFKGAESEQYF
.,TRBJ1-1,many,TRBV6-1,TGTGCCAGCAGCCCCACTGGACGGCCCTATGACACTGAAGCTTTCTTT,CASSPTGRPYDTEAFF
TRBD2,TRBJ2-7,once,TRBV29-1,TGCAGCGTTGACAGCGGGGGGTTATACGAGCAGTACTTC,CSVDSGGLYEQYF
TRBD2,TRBJ2-2,few,TRBV4-3,TGCGCCAGCAGCCAAGTCGGGCTAGCGGGAGCCACCGGGGAGCTGTTTTTT,CASSQVGLAGATGELFF
TRBD1,TRBJ1-1,.,TRBV2,TGTGCCAGCAGGGACAGGAGGAACACTGAAGCTTTCTTT,CASRDRRNTEAFF
.,TRBJ1-4,many,TRBV25-1,TGTGCCAGCAGTGAGGAAGGGAGACGTGGAAAACTGTTTTTT,CASSEEGRRGKLFF
TRBD2,TRBJ2-5,many,TRBV7-2,TGTGCCAGCAGCAGCGGGAGGGCCCCTGAGACCCAGTACTTC,CASSSGRAPETQYF
TRBD2,TRBJ2-3,many,TRBV7-9,TGTGCCAGCAGCTTCGAGGGAGGGCCGGATGATACGCAGTATTTT,CASSFEGGPDDTQYF
TRBD1,TRBJ1-1,.,TRBV20-1,TGCAGTGCTACGACGGGACAGGGGCGGAACACTGAAGCTTTCTTT,CSATTGQGRNTEAFF
TRBD1,TRBJ2-6,many,TRBV7-2,TGTGCCAGCAGCCCCCAAACAGGGGGCGGAGGGGCCAACGTCCTGACTTTC,CASSPQTGGGGANVLTF
.,TRBJ2-1,many,TRBV6-2/TRBV6-3,TGTGCCAGCAGTCCTCCCGGACTACTTTTCTTC,CASSPPGLLFF
.,TRBJ2-5,many,TRBV10-3,TGTGCCATCCGAGGGGAAGAGACCCAGTACTTC,CAIRGEETQYF
TRBD1,TRBJ1-2,.,TRBV18,TGTGCCAGCTCACCGCGACAGGGGGTAGACTATGGCTACACCTTC,CASSPRQGVDYGYTF
.,TRBJ2-1,.,TRBV6-1,TGTGCCAGCAGGACGGTCTACAATGAGCAGTTCTTC,CASRTVYNEQFF
.,TRBJ2-7,many,TRBV7-6,TGTGCCAGCAGCTTAGTGGGTGCTGGGTACGAGCAGTACTTC,CASSLVGAGYEQYF
TRBD1,TRBJ2-1,.,TRBV5-4,TGTGCCAGCAGAACGGACAGGGCGACCTACAATGAGCAGTTCTTC,CASRTDRATYNEQFF
TRBD1,TRBJ1-4,many,TRBV7-8,TGTGCCAGCAGCCGCGGACAGGCCGGTCATACGGAACTGTTTTTT,CASSRGQAGHTELFF
.,TRBJ1-1,.,TRBV2,TGTGCCAGCGCCCTTCGAAAGGGGACTGAAGCTTTCTTT,CASALRKGTEAFF
.,TRBJ2-7,.,TRBV13,TGTGCCAGCAGCTTTCTAGGGGGGTACGAGCAGTACTTC,CASSFLGGYEQYF
.,TRBJ2-2,many,TRBV7-8,TGTGCCAGCAGCTTAGCGACTTCAGGCATCACCGGGGAGCTGTTTTTT,CASSLATSGITGELFF
.,TRBJ1-6,few,TRBV19,TGTGCCAGTAGCCTTGAGGAGTTCTCGGGGAATTCACCCCTCCACTTT,CASSLEEFSGNSPLHF